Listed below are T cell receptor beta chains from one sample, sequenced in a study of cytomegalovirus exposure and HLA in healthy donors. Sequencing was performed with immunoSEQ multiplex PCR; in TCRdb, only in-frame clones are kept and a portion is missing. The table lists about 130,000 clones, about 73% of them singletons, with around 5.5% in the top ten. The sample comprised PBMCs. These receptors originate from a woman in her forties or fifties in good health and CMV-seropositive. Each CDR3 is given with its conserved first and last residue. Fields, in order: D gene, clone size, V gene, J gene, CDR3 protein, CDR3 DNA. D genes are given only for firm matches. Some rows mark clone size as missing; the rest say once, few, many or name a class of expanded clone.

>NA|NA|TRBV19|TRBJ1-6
CASSPYSYNSPLHF
TGTGCCAGTAGTCCCTACTCCTATAATTCACCCCTCCACTTT
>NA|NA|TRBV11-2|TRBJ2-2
CASSPGVRTGELFF
TGTGCCAGCAGCCCAGGGGTCAGGACCGGGGAGCTGTTTTTT
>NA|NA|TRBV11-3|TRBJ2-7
CASSLGRATYEQYF
TGTGCCAGCAGCTTAGGGAGGGCAACCTACGAGCAGTACTTC
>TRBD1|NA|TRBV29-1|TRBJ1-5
CSVLTGGEDQPQHF
TGCAGCGTTTTGACAGGGGGCGAGGATCAGCCCCAGCATTTT
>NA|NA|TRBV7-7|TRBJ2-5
CASSLAAGRETQYF
TGTGCCAGCAGCTTAGCGGCTGGCAGAGAGACCCAGTACTTC
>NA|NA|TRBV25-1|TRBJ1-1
CASSYRTANTEAFF
TGTGCCAGCAGTTACCGGACAGCGAACACTGAAGCTTTCTTT
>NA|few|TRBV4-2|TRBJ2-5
CASSQGTEQETQYF
TGTGCCAGCAGCCAAGGTACAGAACAAGAGACCCAGTACTTC
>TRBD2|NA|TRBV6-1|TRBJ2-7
CASRENAGTSVGEQYF
TGTGCCAGCAGAGAAAACGCCGGGACTAGCGTAGGGGAGCAGTACTTC
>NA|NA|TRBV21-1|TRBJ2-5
CASSKAGREGETQYF
TGTGCCAGCAGCAAGGCAGGGAGGGAGGGAGAGACCCAGTACTTC
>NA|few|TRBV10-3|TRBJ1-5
CAISEFGTANQPQHF
TGTGCCATCAGTGAGTTCGGGACTGCTAATCAGCCCCAGCATTTT
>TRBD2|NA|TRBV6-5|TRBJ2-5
CASRTGGTQETQYF
TGTGCCAGCAGGACCGGGGGGACCCAAGAGACCCAGTACTTC
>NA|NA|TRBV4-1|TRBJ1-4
CASSPRGRGPTNEKLFF
TGCGCCAGCAGCCCGAGGGGCAGGGGACCAACTAATGAAAAACTGTTTTTT
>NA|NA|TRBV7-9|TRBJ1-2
CASSTANYGYTF
TGTGCCAGCAGTACAGCTAACTATGGCTACACCTTC
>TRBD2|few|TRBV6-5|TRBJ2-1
CASSYSAGGNEQFF
TGTGCCAGCAGTTACTCAGCGGGGGGCAATGAGCAGTTCTTC
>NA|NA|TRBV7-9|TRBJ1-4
CASSLRTALGNEKLFF
TGTGCCAGCAGCTTAAGGACAGCCTTGGGGAATGAAAAACTGTTTTTT
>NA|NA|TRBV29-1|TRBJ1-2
CSVGYSAYGYTF
TGCAGCGTTGGATATAGCGCCTATGGCTACACCTTC
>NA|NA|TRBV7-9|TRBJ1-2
CASSLARTDYGYTF
TGTGCCAGCAGCTTAGCCCGGACAGATTATGGCTACACCTTC
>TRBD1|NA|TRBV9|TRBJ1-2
CASSPSQGANGYTF
TGTGCCAGCAGCCCTAGTCAGGGGGCGAATGGCTACACCTTC
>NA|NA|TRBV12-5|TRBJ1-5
CASGLVVGQPQHF
TGTGCTAGTGGTTTGGTAGTGGGCCAGCCCCAGCATTTT
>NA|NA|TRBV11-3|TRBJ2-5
CASSSPWARGETQYF
TGTGCCAGCAGCTCCCCTTGGGCCAGAGGGGAGACCCAGTACTTC
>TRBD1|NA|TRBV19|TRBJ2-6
CASSRDRGRQANVLTF
TGTGCCAGTAGTAGGGACAGGGGGCGCCAAGCCAACGTCCTGACTTTC
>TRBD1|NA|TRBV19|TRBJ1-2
CASKGQGAGGYTF
TGTGCCAGTAAGGGCCAGGGGGCTGGGGGCTACACCTTC
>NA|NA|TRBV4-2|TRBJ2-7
CASSQDLHEQYF
TGTGCCAGCAGCCAAGATCTCCACGAGCAGTACTTC
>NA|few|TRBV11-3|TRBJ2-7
CASSRGGGEFAYEQYF
TGTGCCAGCAGCCGTGGGGGGGGCGAGTTTGCCTACGAGCAGTACTTC
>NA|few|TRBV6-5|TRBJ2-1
CASSYSGGRYNEQFF
TGTGCCAGCAGTTACTCGGGGGGGCGATACAATGAGCAGTTCTTC
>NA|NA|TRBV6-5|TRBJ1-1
CASRNLEMNTEAFF
TGTGCCAGCCGTAACCTTGAGATGAACACTGAAGCTTTCTTT
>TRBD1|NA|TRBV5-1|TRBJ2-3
CASSEQGSTDTQYF
TGCGCCAGCAGCGAACAGGGGTCGACAGATACGCAGTATTTT
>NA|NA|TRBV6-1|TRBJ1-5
CASEGSRSNQPQHF
TGTGCCAGCGAAGGTAGCCGGAGCAATCAGCCCCAGCATTTT
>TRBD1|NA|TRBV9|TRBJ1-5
CASSVGAGQGVGRNQPQHF
TGTGCCAGCAGCGTAGGGGCGGGACAGGGTGTAGGGCGCAATCAGCCCCAGCATTTT
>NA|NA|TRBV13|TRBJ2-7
CASSLGRGSPSYEQYF
TGTGCCAGCAGCTTAGGCCGGGGGAGCCCCTCCTACGAGCAGTACTTC
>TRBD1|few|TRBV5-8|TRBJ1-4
CASRKQGLEKLFF
TGTGCCAGCAGAAAACAGGGGCTTGAAAAACTGTTTTTT
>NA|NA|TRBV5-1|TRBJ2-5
CASSLFSPSGYQETQYF
TGCGCCAGCAGCTTGTTTTCCCCGTCGGGTTACCAAGAGACCCAGTACTTC
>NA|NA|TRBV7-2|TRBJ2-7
CASSLGEGREQYF
TGTGCCAGCAGCTTAGGAGAGGGCCGGGAGCAGTACTTC
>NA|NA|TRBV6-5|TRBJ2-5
CASSYSGRVGTQYF
TGTGCCAGCAGTTACTCTGGCAGGGTGGGGACCCAGTACTTC
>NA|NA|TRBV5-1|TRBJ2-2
CASSWRTDRTLNTGELFF
TGCGCCAGCAGCTGGAGGACGGACCGCACCCTTAACACCGGGGAGCTGTTTTTT
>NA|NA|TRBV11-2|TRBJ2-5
CASSLVRGLRETQYF
TGTGCCAGCAGCTTAGTAAGGGGATTACGGGAGACCCAGTACTTC
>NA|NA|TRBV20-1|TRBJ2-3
CSAPHRETQYF
TGCAGTGCGCCTCACAGGGAGACGCAGTATTTT
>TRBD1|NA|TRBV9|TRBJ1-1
CASSVGINPDRASGAFF
TGTGCCAGCAGCGTAGGTATAAATCCGGACAGGGCAAGCGGAGCTTTCTTT
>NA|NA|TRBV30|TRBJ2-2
CAWRPGLLSGELFF
TGTGCCTGGAGGCCGGGACTCCTATCCGGGGAGCTGTTTTTT
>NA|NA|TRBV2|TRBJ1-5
CASSPRGGNQPQHF
TGTGCCAGCTCCCCCCGGGGGGGTAATCAGCCCCAGCATTTT
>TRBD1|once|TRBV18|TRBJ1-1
CASSPRQGGADTEAFF
TGTGCCAGCTCACCCCGACAGGGGGGAGCGGACACTGAAGCTTTCTTT
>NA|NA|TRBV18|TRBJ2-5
CASSPGRQETQYF
TGTGCCAGCTCACCGGGCAGACAAGAGACCCAGTACTTC
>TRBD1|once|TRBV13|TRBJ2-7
CASSYRDSLYEQYF
TGTGCCAGCAGCTACCGGGACAGTCTTTACGAGCAGTACTTC
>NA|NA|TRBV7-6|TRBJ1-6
CASSSGDKPTSPLHF
TGTGCCAGCAGCTCTGGGGACAAACCCACCTCACCCCTCCACTTT
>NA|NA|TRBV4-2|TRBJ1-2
CASSQDQGGASYGYTF
TGTGCCAGCAGCCAAGATCAAGGAGGGGCCTCCTATGGCTACACCTTC
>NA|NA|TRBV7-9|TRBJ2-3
CASSPYGADTQYF
TGTGCCAGCAGCCCATACGGGGCAGATACGCAGTATTTT
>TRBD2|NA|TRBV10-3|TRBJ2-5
CAISAGLAGGQETQYF
TGTGCCATCAGTGCTGGACTAGCGGGGGGGCAAGAGACCCAGTACTTC
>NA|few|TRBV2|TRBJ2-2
CASTTGSSTGELFF
TGTGCCAGCACGACGGGGAGTTCCACCGGGGAGCTGTTTTTT
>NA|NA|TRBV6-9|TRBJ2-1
CASSYPRLDVYNEQFF
TGTGCCAGCAGTTATCCGCGGCTTGACGTCTACAATGAGCAGTTCTTC
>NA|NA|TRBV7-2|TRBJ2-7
CASSWGLTATEQYF
TGTGCCAGCAGCTGGGGGCTCACCGCCACCGAGCAGTACTTC
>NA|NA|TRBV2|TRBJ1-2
CASMPEAYGYTF
TGTGCCAGCATGCCTGAGGCCTATGGCTACACCTTC
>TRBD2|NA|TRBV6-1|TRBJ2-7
CASGSGGGGYEQYF
TGTGCCAGCGGTAGCGGGGGGGGAGGCTACGAGCAGTACTTC
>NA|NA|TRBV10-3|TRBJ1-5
CAISPAGNQPQHF
TGTGCCATCAGCCCAGCGGGAAATCAGCCCCAGCATTTT
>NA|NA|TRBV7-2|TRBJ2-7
CASSSAREQYF
TGTGCCAGCAGCTCCGCCCGCGAGCAGTACTTC
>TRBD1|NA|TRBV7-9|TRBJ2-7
CASSPGQGDGEQYF
TGTGCCAGCAGCCCCGGACAGGGGGACGGCGAGCAGTACTTC
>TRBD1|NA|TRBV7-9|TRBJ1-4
CASSQGQGPNEKLFF
TGTGCCAGCAGCCAGGGACAGGGACCTAATGAAAAACTGTTTTTT
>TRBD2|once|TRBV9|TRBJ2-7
CASSASSHGRSEQYF
TGTGCCAGCAGCGCCTCCTCTCACGGGAGGTCCGAGCAGTACTTC
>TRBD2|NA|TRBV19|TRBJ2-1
CASGYLSGATNEQFF
TGTGCCAGTGGGTACCTTAGCGGGGCTACTAATGAGCAGTTCTTC
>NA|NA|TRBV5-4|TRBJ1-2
CASSSSGLGGYTF
TGTGCCAGCAGCTCAAGTGGACTCGGTGGCTACACCTTC
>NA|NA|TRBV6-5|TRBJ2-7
CASHRGTASEQYF
TGTGCCAGCCACCGAGGGACGGCTAGCGAGCAGTACTTC